One TCR beta chain is described in this entry. After re-calling the 5' RACE reads, TCRdb lists one entry per CDR3 protein, DNA absent. The sample spans 120,000 to 150,000 distinct CDR3 sequences; the ten largest clones claim approximately 12%. The entry originates in a study of T cells expressing NK-cell markers. In germline, CDR1 is SGHRS, CDR2 YFSETQ. The length of the CDR3 is 13 residues. V and J are TRBV5-1 and TRBJ2-1. The sequenced sample consisted of blood T cells: a sorted CD56 or NKG2C T cell subset, CD4+ or CD8+ T cells, or bulk PBMC T cells (not recorded which). The receptor was isolated from a man in his late teens or twenties in good health. The CDR3 spells CASSLVSANEQFF.